Listed below are T cell receptor beta chains from one sample, sequenced in a study of cytomegalovirus exposure and HLA in healthy donors. Measured with immunoSEQ multiplex PCR; TCRdb has only the in-frame clones, and not every one. The sample lists about 110,000 clones; 85% to 90% were seen once. Input material: PBMCs. Receptor source: a young woman in good health and CMV-seronegative. CDR3s include the opening cysteine and the closing phenylalanine or tryptophan. The D gene is left open where the match is weak. The size of a clone is reported for some rows only, either as once, few or many, or as a class for expanded clones.

J	V	size	D	DNA	CDR3
TRBJ2-2	TRBV2	-	TRBD1	TGTGCCAGCAGTGCGGGACAGGGGGCATCCGGGGAGCTGTTTTTT	CASSAGQGASGELFF
TRBJ1-1	TRBV15	-	TRBD1	TGTGCCACCAGCCGTCAGGGGGCGAACACTGAAGCTTTCTTT	CATSRQGANTEAFF
TRBJ1-5	TRBV7-2	few	-	TGTGCCAGCAGCTTAGGTCGGAGTTATAGCAATCAGCCCCAGCATTTT	CASSLGRSYSNQPQHF
TRBJ2-3	TRBV6-1	-	TRBD2	TGTGCCAGCCCGAGAGGGACTAGCGGGGTTGATACGCAGTATTTT	CASPRGTSGVDTQYF
TRBJ1-2	TRBV7-9	-	TRBD1	TGTGCCAGCAGCTTAGGGGGACAGACCTTAAACTATGGCTACACCTTC	CASSLGGQTLNYGYTF
TRBJ2-7	TRBV27	-	TRBD2	TGTGCCAGCAGCCCCGACGGGGGGGCGGGCTACGAGCAGTACTTC	CASSPDGGAGYEQYF
TRBJ2-5	TRBV29-1	-	TRBD2	TGCAGCGTTGGGGGGGAGGGCCGCCGGGTACAAGAGACCCAGTACTTC	CSVGGEGRRVQETQYF
TRBJ2-7	TRBV2	few	-	TGTGCCAGCAGCTCCCCCCAGGGTAGGGAGCAGTACTTC	CASSSPQGREQYF
TRBJ1-2	TRBV9	-	-	TGTGCCAGCAGCGTCCCTACTTACTACTATGGCTACACCTTC	CASSVPTYYYGYTF
TRBJ2-5	TRBV29-1	-	-	TGCAGCGTTGACCTCGACAGCAAAAAGACCCAGTACTTC	CSVDLDSKKTQYF
TRBJ1-2	TRBV19	once	TRBD1	TGTGCCAGTAGTATAGCTCAGGGGGCGGTTAATGGCTACACCTTC	CASSIAQGAVNGYTF
TRBJ2-7	TRBV23-1	-	TRBD1	TGCGCCATCCCAAAGAACAGGACAGACAGGGTCTTAGCCTACGAGCAGTACTTC	CAIPKNRTDRVLAYEQYF
TRBJ2-7	TRBV6-5	-	-	TGTGCCAGCAGTCCAGACAGTTCCCCCTACGAGCAGTACTTC	CASSPDSSPYEQYF
TRBJ2-4	TRBV28	-	TRBD1	TGTGCCAGCAGAGGGGACAGCGCAAACATTCAGTACTTC	CASRGDSANIQYF
TRBJ2-1	TRBV7-6	-	-	TGTGCCAGCAGCTTAGAAGGACAGATATACAATGAGCAGTTCTTC	CASSLEGQIYNEQFF
TRBJ2-5	TRBV6-5	-	-	TGTGCCAGCAGTTACTCGCTGTGGGTCGGGGAGACCCAGTACTTC	CASSYSLWVGETQYF
TRBJ2-7	TRBV5-6	-	TRBD2	TGTGCCAGCAGCTTGGTAGCGGGGGGAAAATACGAGCAGTACTTC	CASSLVAGGKYEQYF
TRBJ2-5	TRBV10-2	-	TRBD2	TGCGCCAGCAGTGAGTGGGGACTAGCGCAAGAGACCCAGTACTTC	CASSEWGLAQETQYF
TRBJ2-3	TRBV7-3	-	TRBD2	TGTGCCAGCAGCCCGACGGCGGGAGGGAGCACAGATACGCAGTATTTT	CASSPTAGGSTDTQYF
TRBJ2-7	TRBV7-2	-	TRBD1	TGTGCCAGCAGCCCAGGACAGGGTTTCGACGAGCAGTACTTC	CASSPGQGFDEQYF
TRBJ1-2	TRBV28	-	-	TGTGCCAGCAGTTTCCCCCTGGGGGGAACTAACTATGGCTACACCTTC	CASSFPLGGTNYGYTF
TRBJ2-3	TRBV29-1	-	-	TGCAGCGTGCACAGGGTAGATACGCAGTATTTT	CSVHRVDTQYF
TRBJ2-1	TRBV7-2	-	TRBD1	TGTGCCAGCAGCTTACAAGGGGGCCTCTACAATGAGCAGTTCTTC	CASSLQGGLYNEQFF
TRBJ1-1	TRBV4-3	-	-	TGCGCCAGCAGCCAAGATCCGGGGGGTGAAGCTTTCTTT	CASSQDPGGEAFF
TRBJ1-1	TRBV19	-	-	TGTGCCAGTAGTATGCAGGGGACCGCTGAAGCTTTCTTT	CASSMQGTAEAFF
TRBJ1-2	TRBV7-8	-	-	TGTGCCAGCAGCGCCCGGAGTCATGGCTACACCTTC	CASSARSHGYTF
TRBJ2-7	TRBV7-6	-	TRBD2	TGTGCCAGCAGCTGGGGACTAGCGGGAGAGTTCTACGAGCAGTACTTC	CASSWGLAGEFYEQYF
TRBJ1-1	TRBV9	-	-	TGTGCCAGCAGCGTAGATGGGGGGAGTTACACTGAAGCTTTCTTT	CASSVDGGSYTEAFF
TRBJ2-4	TRBV29-1	-	TRBD2	TGCAGCGTTGGAGCGGGGTTAGCCAAAAACATTCAGTACTTC	CSVGAGLAKNIQYF
TRBJ2-4	TRBV28	-	TRBD2	TGTGCCAGCGGGGGGGTCTGGGCCAAAAACATTCAGTACTTC	CASGGVWAKNIQYF